The clone carrying this TCR beta chain came up many times. The target antigen is unknown. This record comes from a study of T cells in Graves' hyperthyroidism and ophthalmopathy. Study-level points and caveats: Most thyroid clonotypes expanded above 0.001 appeared in blood too. A median around 6.8 months before onset, the model predicted ophthalmopathy.

The CDR3 regions of TCR beta were amplified from RNA transcripts. HTBI primers were used for first-round RT-PCR of the TCR CDR3. TCRdb recomputed calls from the multiplex PCR reads with MiXCR, one row per CDR3 protein. The table shows about 400,000 distinct CDR3 sequences, with around 16% occurring only once. V lost 3 bases and J lost 6, with 12 bases in between. CDR1 DFQATT and CDR2 SNEGSKA come from the germline V gene (reference sequence). This CDR3 spans 13 amino acids. The chain links TRBV20-1 to TRBJ2-1; D unclear. The sequence was obtained from a woman aged 18-35 years with Graves' hyperthyroidism that later progressed to Graves' ophthalmopathy. Sequenced: blood. This CDR3 is CSASAPGRNEQFF. CDR3 nucleotides: TGCAGTGCTAGCGCTCCTGGCCGCAATGAGCAGTTCTTC.